This T cell receptor (beta chain) was recorded in a study of T cell responses to AZD1222 COVID-19 vaccine. Study context: Pooled samples include second doses given at about 4 or 12 weeks.

The data were produced by immunoSEQ multiplex PCR, yet TCRdb's version contains in-frame clones alone and is incomplete. The sample consists of 65,000 to 95,000 clones, roughly 84% of them appearing once. A word on this clone: The antigen remains unidentified.

The CDR3 spans 15 residues. With V trimmed by 3 bases and J by 5 bases, 7 bases remained unmatched. Germline V gives CDR1 KGHDR, CDR2 SFDVKD. Study-level results: Donors were chiefly white British, with a greater number of females, and clonal diversity was perhaps underestimated. At study baseline, merely roughly 6 AZD1222 recipients were seropositive.

The genes are TRBV24-1 and TRBJ2-3; 7 bases line up with TRBD2. Sequencing used peripheral blood, obtained on day 0 of AZD1222 vaccination. The sequence was collected from an adult in good health. CDR3 amino acids: CATSDPDRGEDTQYF. CDR3 coding DNA: TGTGCCACCAGTGATCCTGACCGGGGGGAAGATACGCAGTATTTT.